These 3 T cell receptor beta chains originate from one sample sequenced in a study of vaccination and CD4 T cells after COVID-19. Sequencing of DNA taken from cultured CD4+ T cells relied on the Oncomine TCR Beta short-read assay. TCRdb redid the calling of the PCR reads with MiXCR, one entry per CDR3 protein. Altogether about 5,400 distinct CDR3 sequences are present, about 64% being singletons, with the ten largest covering under 55%. Their antigens are not known. Stated treatment: roughly 11-day PBMC culture with coronavirus spike peptide pools or control peptides (ViraFEST assay). Those CD4+ T cells from the unexposed donor predate the COVID-19 pandemic (2011-2018). Sample: CD4+ T cells from blood, cultured in vitro. The origin of the receptors is a human donor in good health.

The J gene is TRBJ2-5, the V gene TRBV5-1; D is possibly TRBD1 or TRBD2 (5 bases each). Germline CDR1 is SGHRS and CDR2 is YFSETQ. V was trimmed by 4 bases and J by 5 bases, leaving 15 bases between them. This CDR3 has 14 residues. This chain's CDR3 is CASSRRGPGETQYF. The DNA of the CDR3 is TGCGCCAGCAGCCGCCGGGGCCCGGGTGAGACCCAGTACTTC.

The V call is TRBV5-1, the J call TRBJ1-1, with D possibly TRBD1 on 6 matching bases. V dropped 1 base and J dropped 10 bases, with 14 bases sitting between them. The CDR3 consists of 13 residues. Germline CDR1 reads SGHRS; CDR2 reads YFSETQ. The CDR3 bases are TGCGCCAGCAGCTTGAAGGGGGGACTGGTAGCTTTCTTT. Translated: CASSLKGGLVAFF.

This sequence joins TRBV20-1 and TRBJ2-7, with 14 bases aligning to TRBD2. Germline V gene lookup returns CDR1 DFQATT and CDR2 SNEGSKA (reference sequence). With V trimmed by 0 bases and J by 3 bases, 13 bases remained unmatched. This CDR3 is 19 amino acids long. The CDR3 bases are TGCAGTGCTAGAGATGGCTCACGACCGGGACTAGCGGGAGTCTACGAGCAGTACTTC. It codes for CSARDGSRPGLAGVYEQYF.